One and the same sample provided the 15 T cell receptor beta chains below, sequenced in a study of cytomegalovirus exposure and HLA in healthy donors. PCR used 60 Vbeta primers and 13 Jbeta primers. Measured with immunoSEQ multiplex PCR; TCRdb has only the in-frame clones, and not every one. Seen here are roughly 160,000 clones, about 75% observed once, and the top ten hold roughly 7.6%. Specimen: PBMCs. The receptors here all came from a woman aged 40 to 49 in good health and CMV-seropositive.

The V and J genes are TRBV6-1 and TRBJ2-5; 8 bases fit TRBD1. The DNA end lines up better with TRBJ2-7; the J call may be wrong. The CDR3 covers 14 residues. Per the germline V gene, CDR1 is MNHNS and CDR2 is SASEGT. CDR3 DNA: TGTGCCAGCACCCGGACAGGGACCTCCTACGAGCAGTACTTC. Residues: CASTRTGTSYEQYF.

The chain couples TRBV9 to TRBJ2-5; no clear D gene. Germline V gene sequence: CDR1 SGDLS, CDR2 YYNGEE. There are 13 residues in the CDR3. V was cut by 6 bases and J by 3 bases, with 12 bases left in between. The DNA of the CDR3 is TGTGCCAGCAACATCGACTCGGAAGAGACCCAGTACTTC. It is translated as CASNIDSEETQYF.

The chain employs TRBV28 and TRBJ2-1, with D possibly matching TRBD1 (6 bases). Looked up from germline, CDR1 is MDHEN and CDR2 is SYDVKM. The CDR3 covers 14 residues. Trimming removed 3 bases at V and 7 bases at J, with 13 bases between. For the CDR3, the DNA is TGTGCCAGCAGTTTCAGGGGAACCCGAAATGAGCAGTTCTTC. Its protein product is CASSFRGTRNEQFF.

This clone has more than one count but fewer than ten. The CDR3 DNA follows: TGTGCCTGGAGTGTACTGATCTGGGACAGGACGCGGGATGGCTACACCTTC. It specifies CAWSVLIWDRTRDGYTF. The chain links TRBV30 to TRBJ1-2; 8 bases match TRBD1. V lost 0 bases and J lost 6; bases outside the gene matches: 15. The germline V gene has CDR1 GTSNPN and CDR2 SVGIG (reference sequence). This CDR3 region has 17 residues.

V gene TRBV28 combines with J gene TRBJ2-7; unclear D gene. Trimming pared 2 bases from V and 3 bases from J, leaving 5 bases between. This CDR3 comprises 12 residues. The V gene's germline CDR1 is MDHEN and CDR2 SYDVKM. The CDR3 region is CASSLGSYEQYF. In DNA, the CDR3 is TGTGCCAGCAGTTTAGGCAGCTACGAGCAGTACTTC.

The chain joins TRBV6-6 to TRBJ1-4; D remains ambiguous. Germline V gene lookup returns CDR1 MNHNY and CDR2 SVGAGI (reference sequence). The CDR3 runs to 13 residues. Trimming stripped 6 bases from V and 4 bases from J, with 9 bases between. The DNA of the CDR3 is TGTGCCAGCAGCCTGGGAGTTAATGAAAAACTGTTTTTT. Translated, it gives CASSLGVNEKLFF.

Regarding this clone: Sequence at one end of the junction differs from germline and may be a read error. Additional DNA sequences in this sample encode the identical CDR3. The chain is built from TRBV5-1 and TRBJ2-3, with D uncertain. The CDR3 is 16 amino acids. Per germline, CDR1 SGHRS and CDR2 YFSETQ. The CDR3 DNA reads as TGCGCTAGCAGAGTTGACCTCCGGGTTAGAACAGATACGCAGTATTTT. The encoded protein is CASRVDLRVRTDTQYF.

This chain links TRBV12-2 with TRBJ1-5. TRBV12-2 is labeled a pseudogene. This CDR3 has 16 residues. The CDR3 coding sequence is TGTGCAAGTCGCTTAGCGGGTCCTGAGGGAGGTCAGCCCCAGCATTTT. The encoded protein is CASRLAGPEGGQPQHF.

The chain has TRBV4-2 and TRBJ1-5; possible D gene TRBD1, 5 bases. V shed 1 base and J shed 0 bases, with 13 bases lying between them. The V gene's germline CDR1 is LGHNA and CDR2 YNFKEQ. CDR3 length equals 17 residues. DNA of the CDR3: TGTGCCAGCAGCCAAGCGACAGATGGATATAGCAATCAGCCCCAGCATTTT. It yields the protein CASSQATDGYSNQPQHF.

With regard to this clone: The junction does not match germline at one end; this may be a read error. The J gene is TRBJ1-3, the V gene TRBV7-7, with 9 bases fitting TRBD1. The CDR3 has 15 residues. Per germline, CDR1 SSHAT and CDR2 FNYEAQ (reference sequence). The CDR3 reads CASSPGTGRGNTIYF. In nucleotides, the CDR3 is TGTGCTAGCAGCCCCGGGACAGGGAGGGGAAACACCATATATTTT. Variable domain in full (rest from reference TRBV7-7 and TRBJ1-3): GAGVSQSPRYKVTKRGQDVTLRCDPISSHATLYWYQQALGQGPEFLTYFNYEAQPDKSGLPSDRFSAERPEGSISTLTIQRTEQRDSAMYRCASSPGTGRGNTIYFGEGSWLTVV.

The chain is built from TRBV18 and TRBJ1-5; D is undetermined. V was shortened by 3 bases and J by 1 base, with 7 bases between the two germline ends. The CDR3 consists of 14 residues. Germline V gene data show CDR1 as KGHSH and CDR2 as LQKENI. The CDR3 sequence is CASSPESSNQPQHF. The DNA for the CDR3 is TGTGCCAGCTCACCTGAGTCGAGCAATCAGCCCCAGCATTTT.

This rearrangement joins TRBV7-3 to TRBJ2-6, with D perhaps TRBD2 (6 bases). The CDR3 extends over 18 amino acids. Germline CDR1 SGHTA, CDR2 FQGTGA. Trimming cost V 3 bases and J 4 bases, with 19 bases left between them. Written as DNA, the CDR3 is TGTGCCAGCAGCTTGTGGGGGGAATCAATAAGGGGGGCCAACGTCCTGACTTTC. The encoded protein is CASSLWGESIRGANVLTF.

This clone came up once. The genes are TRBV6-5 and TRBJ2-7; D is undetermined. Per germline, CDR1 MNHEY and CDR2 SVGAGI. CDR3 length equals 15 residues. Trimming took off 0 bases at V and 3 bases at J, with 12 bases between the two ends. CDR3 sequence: CASSYSRLLFYEQYF. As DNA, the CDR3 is TGTGCCAGCAGTTACTCCCGACTGTTATTCTACGAGCAGTACTTC.

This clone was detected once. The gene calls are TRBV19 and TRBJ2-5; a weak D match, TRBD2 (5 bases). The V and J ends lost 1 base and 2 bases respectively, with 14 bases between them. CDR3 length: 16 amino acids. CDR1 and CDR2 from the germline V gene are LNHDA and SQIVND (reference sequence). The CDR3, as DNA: TGTGCCAGTAGTATAGTAGTTGTAGGACTTCAAGAGACCCAGTACTTC. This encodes CASSIVVVGLQETQYF. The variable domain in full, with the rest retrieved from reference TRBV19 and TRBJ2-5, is DGGITQSPKYLFRKEGQNVTLSCEQNLNHDAMYWYRQDPGQGLRLIYYSQIVNDFQKGDIAEGYSVSREKKESFPLTVTSAQKNPTAFYLCASSIVVVGLQETQYFGPGTRLLVL.

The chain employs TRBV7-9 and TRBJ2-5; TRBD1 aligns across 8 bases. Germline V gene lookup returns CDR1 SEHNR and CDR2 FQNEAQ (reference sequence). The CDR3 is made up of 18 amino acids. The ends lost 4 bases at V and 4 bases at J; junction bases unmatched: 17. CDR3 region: CASSSARQGRRVRETQYF. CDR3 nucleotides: TGTGCCAGCAGCTCAGCTAGACAGGGGCGAAGGGTTCGAGAGACCCAGTACTTC.